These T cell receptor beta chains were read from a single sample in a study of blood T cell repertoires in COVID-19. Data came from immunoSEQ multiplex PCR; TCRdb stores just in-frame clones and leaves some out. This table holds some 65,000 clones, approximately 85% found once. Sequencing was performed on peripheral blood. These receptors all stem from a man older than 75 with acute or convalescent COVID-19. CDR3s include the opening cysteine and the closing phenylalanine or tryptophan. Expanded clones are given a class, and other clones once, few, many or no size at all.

CASRGGYITQYF | TRBJ2-3 | TRBV2 | -
CASSQRGTGSYEQYF | TRBJ2-7 | TRBV5-1 | once
CASKQWTSGSTQYF | TRBJ2-5 | TRBV25-1 | -
CASSETRSASTDTQYF | TRBJ2-3 | TRBV10-2 | -
CASSPGQWVYEQYF | TRBJ2-7 | TRBV18 | -
CAWGPGTGREKLFF | TRBJ1-4 | TRBV30 | -
CASKYRGRNSPLHF | TRBJ1-6 | TRBV2 | -
CASSTVLGRWGSNQPQHF | TRBJ1-5 | TRBV19 | -
CARNHGKPTDTQYF | TRBJ2-3 | TRBV30 | -
CASSFYGLSSGNTIYF | TRBJ1-3 | TRBV28 | few
CASMVQGAGNTIYF | TRBJ1-3 | TRBV19 | -
CASSRGDGVEQFF | TRBJ2-1 | TRBV5-1 | -
CASIDRFNTEAFF | TRBJ1-1 | TRBV6-5 | -
CASTPFSGNTIYF | TRBJ1-3 | TRBV12-3/TRBV12-4 | once
CASSRSPTGVSTDTQYF | TRBJ2-3 | TRBV4-1 | once
CASSPEFGDYGYTF | TRBJ1-2 | TRBV18 | -
CASSYFGQSLFDSPLHF | TRBJ1-6 | TRBV6-2/TRBV6-3 | -
CASRKGVTGELFF | TRBJ2-2 | TRBV12-3/TRBV12-4 | -
CASSKSGTSGLSYNEQFF | TRBJ2-1 | TRBV3-1/TRBV3-2 | -
CAWSRGATEAFF | TRBJ1-1 | TRBV30 | -
CASSLSRQLVHF | TRBJ1-6 | TRBV5-8 | -
CATSDTQGAEGYTF | TRBJ1-2 | TRBV24-1 | -
CASSWRLAGDQETQYF | TRBJ2-5 | TRBV5-1 | once
CASSGQGDRPQHF | TRBJ1-5 | TRBV19 | -
CASSFSAPLTDTQYF | TRBJ2-3 | TRBV11-1 | once
CASGQGLANGDTQYF | TRBJ2-3 | TRBV12-5 | -
CASNIAGENNEQFF | TRBJ2-1 | TRBV5-1 | -
CAWSRGDRLFFNQPQHF | TRBJ1-5 | TRBV30 | -
CATSRDRGLRAGVGNEQFF | TRBJ2-1 | TRBV15 | -
CASSTRDRDYGYTF | TRBJ1-2 | TRBV6-5 | few
CASSLQGNSGRRSYEQYF | TRBJ2-7 | TRBV7-2 | -
CASSYSVLETDTQYF | TRBJ2-3 | TRBV6-5 | -
CASSYQGLNTEAFF | TRBJ1-1 | TRBV6-5 | -
CASSQGTGPQPQHF | TRBJ1-5 | TRBV14 | -
CASSLMGGNEQFF | TRBJ2-1 | TRBV28 | -
CASSLGTGNEQFF | TRBJ2-1 | TRBV5-5 | -
CASSLRGANNEQYF | TRBJ2-7 | TRBV18 | -
CASSPTGVRGYTF | TRBJ1-2 | TRBV27 | -
CATRSQGTDTQYF | TRBJ2-3 | TRBV24-1 | -
CASREGPLNEKLFF | TRBJ1-4 | TRBV25-1 | -
CASTQGVNTEAFF | TRBJ1-1 | TRBV19 | -
CASSLDRDPYEQYF | TRBJ2-7 | TRBV5-4 | -
CASSKELAGAKNIQYF | TRBJ2-4 | TRBV21-1 | -